These 32 T cell receptor beta chains share one sample of origin, sequenced in a study of blood T cells in healthy people across ages. The use of a sample-barcoded 5' primer and a J-beta primer mix characterized a second PCR of about 7 to 12 cycles. TCRdb passed the 5' RACE reads through MiXCR, listing each CDR3 protein once. The sample records under 2 million distinct CDR3 sequences, 30% to 40% being singletons. The sample was blood. These receptors were obtained from a woman in her twenties or thirties in good health.

The table lists this clonotype with a few counts. This chain connects TRBV29-1 to TRBJ2-1; 9 bases fit TRBD2. CDR1 and CDR2 (germline): SQVTM, ANQGSEA. J gave up 4 bases and V 0 bases, and 7 bases lay outside the gene matches. The length of the CDR3 is 16 residues. CDR3 sequence: CSVEDHRLADYNEQFF. The CDR3 nucleotides are TGCAGCGTTGAAGATCATCGACTAGCGGATTACAATGAGCAGTTCTTC.

The chain is built from TRBV6-2 or TRBV6-3 and TRBJ2-1, with a weak D call TRBD2 (7 bases). Germline V CDR1 and CDR2: MNHEY, SVGEGT. The CDR3 has 15 residues. V dropped 6 bases and J dropped 2 bases, with 14 bases sitting between them. The CDR3 here is CASREEGGTYNEQFF. The CDR3 bases are TGTGCCAGCAGAGAAGAGGGGGGGACCTACAATGAGCAGTTCTTC.

V usage is TRBV20-1 and J usage is TRBJ1-4; D unclear. Germline V gene sequence: CDR1 DFQATT, CDR2 SNEGSKA (reference sequence). The V end was cut by 2 bases, the J end by 2 bases, with 12 bases between. This CDR3 contains 15 residues. CDR3 nucleotides: TGCAGTGCTAGACCCGGCGATTCGACTAATGAAAAACTGTTTTTT. This codes for CSARPGDSTNEKLFF.

The chain couples TRBV27 to TRBJ2-3; D is unclear. Looked up from germline, CDR1 is MNHEY and CDR2 is SMNVEV (reference sequence). Trimming cost V 4 bases and J 6 bases, with 14 bases left between them. The CDR3 sequence is 14 residues long. The CDR3 nucleotides read TGTGCCAGCAGTTCCCGGTCCCGAACGGATACGCAGTATTTT. Translating it yields CASSSRSRTDTQYF.

The V call is TRBV7-2, the J call TRBJ1-2; unclear D gene. CDR1 and CDR2 (germline): SGHTA, FQGNSA. The V gene lost 4 bases and the J gene lost 4 bases, with 13 bases spanning the gap. The CDR3 runs 14 residues. The CDR3 DNA reads as TGTGCCAGCAGCTCCACCGTTGTAGGCTATGGCTACACCTTC. Its translation: CASSSTVVGYGYTF. Combining the CDR3 with reference TRBV7-2 and TRBJ1-2 gives the whole variable domain GAGVSQSPSNKVTEKGKDVELRCDPISGHTALYWYRQSLGQGLEFLIYFQGNSAPDKSGLPSDRFSAERTGGSVSTLTIQRTQQEDSAVYLCASSSTVVGYGYTFGSGTRLTVV.

V usage is TRBV6-5 and J usage is TRBJ2-1; 10 nucleotides agree with TRBD1. The CDR3 totals 15 residues. Germline values: CDR1 MNHEY, CDR2 SVGAGI. V lost 2 bases to trimming and J lost 6 bases; unmatched junction nucleotides: 4. Here the CDR3 DNA reads TGTGCCAGCAGTTACAAGGGACAGGGGTCCAATGAGCAGTTCTTC. It yields the protein CASSYKGQGSNEQFF.

The chain joins TRBV29-1 to TRBJ2-7; 7 nucleotides agree with TRBD1. The CDR3 consists of 13 residues. Per the germline V gene, CDR1 is SQVTM and CDR2 is ANQGSEA. With V trimmed by 4 bases and J by 4 bases, 7 bases remained unmatched. The DNA of the CDR3 is TGCAGCGTTGGGGGGACAGCGAGATACGAGCAGTACTTC. It translates to CSVGGTARYEQYF.

The chain has TRBV27 and TRBJ1-1; D is unresolved. V shed 4 bases and J shed 10 bases, with 19 bases lying between them. Germline V gene sequence: CDR1 MNHEY, CDR2 SMNVEV (reference sequence). There are 14 residues in the CDR3. In DNA, the CDR3 is TGTGCCAGCAGTTCCTCCCTGAGTCTCCCGGGAGCTTTCTTT. Its protein product is CASSSSLSLPGAFF.

The chain joins TRBV12-3 or TRBV12-4 to TRBJ1-2, with D perhaps TRBD1 (6 bases). Trimming stripped 4 bases from V and 3 bases from J, with 15 bases between. The CDR3 covers 15 residues. CDR3 sequence: CASSSRGGAHYGYTF. CDR3 DNA: TGTGCCAGCAGTTCAAGGGGGGGGGCTCACTATGGCTACACCTTC.

This clonotype occurred many times. The rearrangement uses TRBV2 and TRBJ2-5; D is uncertain. The CDR3 length is 12 residues. The germline V gene encodes CDR1 SNHLY and CDR2 FYNNEI. Trimming took 7 bases from V and 4 from J, leaving 10 bases between them. The CDR3 loop is CASKDDPETQYF. In DNA, the CDR3 is TGTGCCAGCAAAGACGACCCAGAGACCCAGTACTTC. Looking up the rest from reference TRBV2 and TRBJ2-5 gives the full variable domain: EPEVTQTPSHQVTQMGQEVILRCVPISNHLYFYWYRQILGQKVEFLVSFYNNEISEKSEIFDDQFSVERPDGSNFTLKIRSTKLEDSAMYFCASKDDPETQYFGPGTRLLVL.

This clonotype came up a few times. The chain joins TRBV20-1 to TRBJ2-3, with unresolved D. V lost 2 bases, J lost 2 bases, and 8 bases lay in between. Per the germline V gene, CDR1 is DFQATT and CDR2 is SNEGSKA (reference sequence). The length of the CDR3 is 13 residues. CDR3 region: CSARRQSTDTQYF. DNA of the CDR3: TGCAGTGCTAGACGGCAGTCCACAGATACGCAGTATTTT.

The rearrangement uses TRBV10-3 and TRBJ1-6, with 7 bases that match TRBD1. V dropped 4 bases and J dropped 14; count of bases not matched to a gene: 8. This CDR3 has 13 amino acids. Germline V CDR1 and CDR2: ENHRY, SYGVKD. The CDR3 DNA reads TGTGCCATCAGTGGTCAGGGGGGCGGGGCCCTCCACTTT. This encodes CAISGQGGGALHF.

This chain joins TRBV7-9 and TRBJ2-1; possible D gene TRBD2, 6 bases. Germline lookup yields CDR1 SEHNR and CDR2 FQNEAQ (reference sequence). This CDR3 comprises 16 residues. V dropped 1 base and J dropped 2 bases, with 12 bases sitting between them. Written as DNA, the CDR3 is TGTGCCAGCAGCTTAGGTTTTACGGGAGCCTACAATGAGCAGTTCTTC. It codes for CASSLGFTGAYNEQFF.

The chain employs TRBV18 and TRBJ2-1; TRBD1 might be the D (5 bases). Trimming pared 2 bases from V and 0 bases from J, leaving 11 bases between. CDR3 size: 16 residues. CDR1 and CDR2 (germline): KGHSH, LQKENI. The CDR3 DNA reads as TGTGCCAGCTCACCAGAAAGACAGAGCTCCTACAATGAGCAGTTCTTC. Amino acids: CASSPERQSSYNEQFF.

CDR3 region: CASRPGQVAGANVLTF. CDR3 DNA sequence: TGTGCCAGCAGGCCGGGACAGGTGGCTGGGGCCAACGTCCTGACTTTC. The chain recombines TRBV6-5 with TRBJ2-6; 8 bases match TRBD1. The V and J ends lost 6 bases and 2 bases, in that order; junction bases with no gene match: 6. Germline V CDR1 and CDR2: MNHEY, SVGAGI. This CDR3 has 16 residues.

Concerning this clonotype: One end of the junction fails to match germline, which may point to a read error. The CDR3: CTSSLGKGQPQHF. DNA of the CDR3: TGTACCAGCAGTTTGGGAAAGGGACAGCCCCAGCATTTT. The chain links TRBV5-5 to TRBJ1-5; D is uncertain. The CDR3 spans 13 residues. Looked up from germline, CDR1 is SGHKS and CDR2 is YYEKEE (reference sequence).

The rearrangement uses TRBV9 and TRBJ1-5, with a tentative D call TRBD1 (5 bases). The CDR3 has 16 amino acids. V was clipped by 4 bases and J by 2 bases, with 16 bases between them. Looked up from germline, CDR1 is SGDLS and CDR2 is YYNGEE. The CDR3 bases are TGTGCCAGCAGCACCTCGGATGGAGGGGGCAATCAGCCCCAGCATTTT. It is translated as CASSTSDGGGNQPQHF. The full variable domain, its missing parts supplied by reference TRBV9 and TRBJ1-5, is DSGVTQTPKHLITATGQRVTLRCSPRSGDLSVYWYQQSLDQGLQFLIQYYNGEERAKGNILERFSAQQFPDLHSELNLSSLELGDSALYFCASSTSDGGGNQPQHFGDGTRLSIL.

The CDR3: CSARYTWGGYSYNEQFF. For the CDR3, the DNA is TGCAGTGCTAGATACACCTGGGGGGGCTATAGCTACAATGAGCAGTTCTTC. The chain recombines TRBV20-1 with TRBJ2-1, with D possibly being TRBD2 (7 bases). Germline loops: CDR1 DFQATT, CDR2 SNEGSKA (reference sequence). The V end was cut by 2 bases, the J end by 3 bases, with 20 bases between. The CDR3 consists of 17 residues.

This clonotype is a singleton in its sample. The chain employs TRBV20-1 and TRBJ1-1, with D possibly TRBD1 on 6 matching bases. In germline, CDR1 is DFQATT, CDR2 SNEGSKA (reference sequence). V gave up 3 bases and J gave up 3 bases, with 17 bases separating them. This CDR3 has 15 amino acids. CDR3 region: CSASTGGLGYTEAFF. The CDR3 nucleotides read TGCAGTGCTAGTACCGGGGGGCTGGGGTACACTGAAGCTTTCTTT.

The chain recombines TRBV11-3 with TRBJ2-1; perhaps TRBD2 as D (5 bases). Germline CDR1 reads SGHNT; CDR2 reads YENEEA. The V and J ends lost 3 bases and 9 bases respectively, with 15 bases between them. The CDR3 has 14 amino acids. The CDR3 loop reads CASSFGSRDGEQFF. The CDR3, as DNA: TGTGCCAGCAGCTTCGGAAGTCGGGATGGTGAGCAGTTCTTC.

In its sample, this clonotype was seen a few times. This sequence joins TRBV20-1 and TRBJ2-6; 11 bases are shared with TRBD2. The CDR3 loop spans 17 amino acids. Unmatched junction bases numbered 6, after V lost 4 bases and J lost 1 base. Germline assignment: CDR1 DFQATT and CDR2 SNEGSKA (reference sequence). This chain's CDR3 is CSANIAGGQSGANVLTF. CDR3 in DNA: TGCAGTGCTAATATAGCGGGAGGGCAGTCTGGGGCCAACGTCCTGACTTTC.

This sequence joins TRBV6-1 and TRBJ2-2, with D unresolved. Germline-derived CDR1 and CDR2 are MNHNS and SASEGT. The V end lost 11 bases, the J end lost 6 bases, and 16 bases lay between the germline ends. The CDR3 totals 13 residues. For the CDR3, the DNA is TGTGCCTCCACGGGCGAGCCAGCCGGGGAGCTGTTTTTT. This sequence encodes CASTGEPAGELFF.

The chain uses TRBV28 and TRBJ2-7; TRBD1 matches at 9 bases. Germline values: CDR1 MDHEN, CDR2 SYDVKM. This CDR3 is built from 14 residues. The ends lost 10 bases at V and 3 bases at J; junction bases unmatched: 10. The CDR3 DNA sequence: TGTGCCACTATAGTGGGACAGGGTATCTACGAGCAGTACTTC. Encoded protein: CATIVGQGIYEQYF.

There are a few counts of this clonotype. The J gene is TRBJ1-2, the V gene TRBV20-1; D is ambiguous. V was pared by 1 base and J by 8 bases, with 14 bases between. The CDR3 totals 13 residues. Germline CDR1 DFQATT, CDR2 SNEGSKA (reference sequence). The CDR3 DNA reads TGCAGTGCTAGAGGGACTCTAATTGGGGGCTACACCTTC. It encodes CSARGTLIGGYTF.

Worth noting for this clonotype: At one end, the junction sequence differs from germline, possibly due to a read error. This chain joins TRBV7-2 and TRBJ1-2; D possibly corresponds to TRBD1 (6 bases). The CDR3 extends over 14 amino acids. Germline V gene lookup returns CDR1 SGHTA and CDR2 FQGNSA. The CDR3 coding sequence is TGTGCCAGCACCCCCTTTGTTGAGGGACATGGCTGCACCTTC. Translation gives CASTPFVEGHGCTF. The complete variable domain, with remaining parts taken from reference TRBV7-2 and TRBJ1-2, reads GAGVSQSPSNKVTEKGKDVELRCDPISGHTALYWYRQSLGQGLEFLIYFQGNSAPDKSGLPSDRFSAERTGGSVSTLTIQRTQQEDSAVYLCASTPFVEGHGCTFGSGTRLTVV.

The V and J genes are TRBV20-1 and TRBJ2-7; 7 bases agree with TRBD2. The V and J ends lost 6 bases and 3 bases, in that order; junction bases with no gene match: 14. Germline CDR1 and CDR2: DFQATT and SNEGSKA (reference sequence). The CDR3 has 15 amino acids. CDR3 sequence (DNA): TGCAGTGCGCAGCCTAGCGGCCAGCCGGACTACGAGCAGTACTTC. Protein: CSAQPSGQPDYEQYF.

The V call is TRBV12-3 or TRBV12-4, the J call TRBJ1-2; D is ambiguous. The CDR3 spans 13 residues. Trimming left V 3 bases short and J 7 bases short, with 12 bases between. CDR3 DNA: TGTGCCAGCAGTTTTCCCGGTAGAAGTGGCTACACCTTC. This codes for CASSFPGRSGYTF.

V is TRBV28 and J is TRBJ2-5; tentatively, D is TRBD2 (5 bases). This CDR3 has 15 residues. Germline V gene lookup returns CDR1 MDHEN and CDR2 SYDVKM. Trimming took 7 bases from V and 1 from J, leaving 16 bases between them. The DNA for the CDR3 is TGTGCCAGCACGGTTGGCGGAGGCCTCCAAGAGACCCAGTACTTC. Encoded protein: CASTVGGGLQETQYF.

Concerning this clonotype itself: Since a much larger clone is just one base distant, this may be a read error. J is TRBJ1-2 and V is TRBV20-1, with 7 bases that match TRBD1. J was trimmed by 4 bases and V by 7 bases; bases with no gene match: 9. CDR1 is DFQATT and CDR2 is SNEGSKA in the germline V gene (reference sequence). The CDR3 covers 13 residues. Here the CDR3 DNA reads TGCAGTGTTAGTCAAGACAGGGCCTATGGCTACACCTTC. This translates into CSVSQDRAYGYTF.

The chain employs TRBV10-2 and TRBJ2-4; D might be TRBD2 (5 bases). There are 17 residues in the CDR3. V shed 0 bases and J shed 9 bases, with 21 bases lying between them. In germline, CDR1 is WSHSY, CDR2 SAAADI. The CDR3 reads CASSESEVIRRIGIQYF. CDR3 in DNA: TGCGCCAGCAGTGAGTCGGAGGTTATTCGTCGCATCGGCATTCAGTACTTC.

This clonotype was picked up a small number of times. The V and J genes are TRBV4-1 and TRBJ2-1, with 10 bases fitting TRBD2. V dropped 0 bases and J dropped 9; count of bases not matched to a gene: 5. The CDR3 is 15 residues long. Germline CDR1 reads MGHRA; CDR2 reads YSYEKL. CDR3 coding DNA: TGCGCCAGCAGCCAAGAGCAGCGGGGGGGCGTTGAGCAGTTCTTC. Residues: CASSQEQRGGVEQFF.

The chain has TRBV27 and TRBJ1-4; 8 bases line up with TRBD1. The CDR3 totals 15 residues. Germline loops: CDR1 MNHEY, CDR2 SMNVEV (reference sequence). V trimming: 5 bases; J trimming: 3 bases; junction bases outside the gene matches: 5. CDR3 nucleotide sequence: TGTGCCAGCAGTCTCCAGGGGGCGGCTAATGAAAAACTGTTTTTT. Amino acid sequence: CASSLQGAANEKLFF.